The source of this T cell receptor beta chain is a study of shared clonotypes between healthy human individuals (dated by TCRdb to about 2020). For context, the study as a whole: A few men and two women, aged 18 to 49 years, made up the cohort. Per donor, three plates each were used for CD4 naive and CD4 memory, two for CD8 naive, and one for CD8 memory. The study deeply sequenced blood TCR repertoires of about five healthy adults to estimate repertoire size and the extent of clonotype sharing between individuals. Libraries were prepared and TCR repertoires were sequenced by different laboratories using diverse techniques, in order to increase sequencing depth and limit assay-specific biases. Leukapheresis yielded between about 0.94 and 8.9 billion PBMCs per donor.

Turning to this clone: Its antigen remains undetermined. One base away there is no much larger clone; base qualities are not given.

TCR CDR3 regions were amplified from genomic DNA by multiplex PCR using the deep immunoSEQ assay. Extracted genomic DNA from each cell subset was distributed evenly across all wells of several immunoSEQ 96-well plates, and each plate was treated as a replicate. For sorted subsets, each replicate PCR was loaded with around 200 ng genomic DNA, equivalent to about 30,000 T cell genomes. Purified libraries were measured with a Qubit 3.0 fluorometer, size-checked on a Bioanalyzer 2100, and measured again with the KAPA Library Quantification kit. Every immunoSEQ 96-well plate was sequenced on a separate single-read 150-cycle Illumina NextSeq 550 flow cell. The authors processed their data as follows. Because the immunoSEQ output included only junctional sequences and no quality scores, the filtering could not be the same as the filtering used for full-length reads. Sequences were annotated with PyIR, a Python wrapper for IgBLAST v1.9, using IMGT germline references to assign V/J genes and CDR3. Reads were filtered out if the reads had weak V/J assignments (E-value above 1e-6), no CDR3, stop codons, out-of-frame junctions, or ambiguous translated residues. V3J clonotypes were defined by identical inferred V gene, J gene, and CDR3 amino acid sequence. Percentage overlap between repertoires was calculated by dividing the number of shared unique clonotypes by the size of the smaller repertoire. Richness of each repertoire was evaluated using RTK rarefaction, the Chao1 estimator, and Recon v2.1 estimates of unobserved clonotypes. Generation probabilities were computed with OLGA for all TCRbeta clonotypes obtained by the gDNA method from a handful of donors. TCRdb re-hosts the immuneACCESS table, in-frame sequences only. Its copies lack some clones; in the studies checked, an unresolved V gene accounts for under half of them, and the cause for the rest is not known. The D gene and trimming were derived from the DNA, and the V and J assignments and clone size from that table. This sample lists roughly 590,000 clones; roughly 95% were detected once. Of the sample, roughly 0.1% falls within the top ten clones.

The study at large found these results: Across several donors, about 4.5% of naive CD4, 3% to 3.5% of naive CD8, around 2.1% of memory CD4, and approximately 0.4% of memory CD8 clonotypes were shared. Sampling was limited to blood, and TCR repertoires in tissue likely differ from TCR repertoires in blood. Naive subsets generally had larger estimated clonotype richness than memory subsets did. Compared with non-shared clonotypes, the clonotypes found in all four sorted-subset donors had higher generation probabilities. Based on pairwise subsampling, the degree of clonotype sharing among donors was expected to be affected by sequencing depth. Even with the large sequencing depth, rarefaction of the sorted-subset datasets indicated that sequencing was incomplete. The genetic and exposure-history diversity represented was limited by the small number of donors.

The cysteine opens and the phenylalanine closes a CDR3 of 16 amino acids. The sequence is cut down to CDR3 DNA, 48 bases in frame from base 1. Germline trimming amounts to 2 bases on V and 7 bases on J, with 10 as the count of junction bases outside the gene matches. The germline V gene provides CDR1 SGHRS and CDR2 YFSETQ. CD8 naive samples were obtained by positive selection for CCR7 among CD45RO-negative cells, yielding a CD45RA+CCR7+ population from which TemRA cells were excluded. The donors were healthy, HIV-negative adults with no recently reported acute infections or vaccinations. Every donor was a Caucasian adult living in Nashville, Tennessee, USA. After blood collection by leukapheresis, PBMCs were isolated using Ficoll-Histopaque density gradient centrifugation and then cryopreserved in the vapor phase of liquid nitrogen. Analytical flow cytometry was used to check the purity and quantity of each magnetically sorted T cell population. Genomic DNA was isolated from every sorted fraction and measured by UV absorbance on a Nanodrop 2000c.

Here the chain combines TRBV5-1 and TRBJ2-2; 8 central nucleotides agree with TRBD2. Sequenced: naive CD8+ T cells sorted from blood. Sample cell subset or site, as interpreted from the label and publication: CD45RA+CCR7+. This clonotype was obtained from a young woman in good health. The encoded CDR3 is CASSFLIERGIGELFF. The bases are TGCGCCAGCAGCTTCTTAATAGAGCGGGGGATCGGGGAGCTGTTTTTT. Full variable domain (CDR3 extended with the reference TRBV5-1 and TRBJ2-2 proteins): KAGVTQTPRYLIKTRGQQVTLSCSPISGHRSVSWYQQTPGQGLQFLFEYFSETQRNKGNFPGRFSGRQFSNSRSEMNVSTLELGDSALYLCASSFLIERGIGELFFGEGSRLTVL.